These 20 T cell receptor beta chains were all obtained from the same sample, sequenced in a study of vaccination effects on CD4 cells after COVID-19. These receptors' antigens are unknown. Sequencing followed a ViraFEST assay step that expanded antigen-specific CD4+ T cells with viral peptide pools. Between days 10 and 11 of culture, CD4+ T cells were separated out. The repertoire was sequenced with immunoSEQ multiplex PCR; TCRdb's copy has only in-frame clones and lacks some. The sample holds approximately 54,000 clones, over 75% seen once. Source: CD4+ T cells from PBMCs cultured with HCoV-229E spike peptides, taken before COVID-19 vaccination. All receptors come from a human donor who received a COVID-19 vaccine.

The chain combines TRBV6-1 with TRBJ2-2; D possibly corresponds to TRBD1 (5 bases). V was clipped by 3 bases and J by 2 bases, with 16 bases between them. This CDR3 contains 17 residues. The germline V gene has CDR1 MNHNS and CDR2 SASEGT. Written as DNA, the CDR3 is TGTGCCAGCAGTGACCCAAGAGGACACACAAACACCGGGGAGCTGTTTTTT. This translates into CASSDPRGHTNTGELFF.

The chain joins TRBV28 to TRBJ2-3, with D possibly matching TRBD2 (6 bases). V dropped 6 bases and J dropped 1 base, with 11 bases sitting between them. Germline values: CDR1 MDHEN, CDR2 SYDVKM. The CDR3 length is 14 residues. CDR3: CASRGTGGTDTQYF. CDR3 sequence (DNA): TGTGCCAGCAGGGGGACTGGGGGCACAGATACGCAGTATTTT.

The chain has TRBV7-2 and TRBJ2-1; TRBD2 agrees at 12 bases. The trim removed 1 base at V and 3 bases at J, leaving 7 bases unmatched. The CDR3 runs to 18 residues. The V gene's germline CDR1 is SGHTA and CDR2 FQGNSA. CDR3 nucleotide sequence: TGTGCCAGCAGCTTAGTCCCCCTAGCGGGGGGGTTCTACAATGAGCAGTTCTTC. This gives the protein CASSLVPLAGGFYNEQFF.

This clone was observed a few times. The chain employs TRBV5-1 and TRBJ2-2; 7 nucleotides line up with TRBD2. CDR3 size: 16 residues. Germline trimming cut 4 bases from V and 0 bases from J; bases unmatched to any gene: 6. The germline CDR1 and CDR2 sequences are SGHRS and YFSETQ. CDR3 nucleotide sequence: TGCGCCAGCAGCCCTCTCGCGGGGGCGAACACCGGGGAGCTGTTTTTT. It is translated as CASSPLAGANTGELFF.

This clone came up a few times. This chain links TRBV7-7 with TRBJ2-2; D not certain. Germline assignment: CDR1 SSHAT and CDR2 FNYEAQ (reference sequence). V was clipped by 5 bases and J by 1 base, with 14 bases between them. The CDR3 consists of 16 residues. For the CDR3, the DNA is TGTGCCAGCAGCCCTGCGCCAATATTGAACACCGGGGAGCTGTTTTTT. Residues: CASSPAPILNTGELFF.

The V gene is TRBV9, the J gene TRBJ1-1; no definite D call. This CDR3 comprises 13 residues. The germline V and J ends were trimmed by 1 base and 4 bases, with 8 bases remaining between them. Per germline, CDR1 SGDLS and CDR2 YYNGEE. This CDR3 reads CASSVLMGTEAFF. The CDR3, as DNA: TGTGCCAGCAGCGTATTAATGGGCACTGAAGCTTTCTTT.

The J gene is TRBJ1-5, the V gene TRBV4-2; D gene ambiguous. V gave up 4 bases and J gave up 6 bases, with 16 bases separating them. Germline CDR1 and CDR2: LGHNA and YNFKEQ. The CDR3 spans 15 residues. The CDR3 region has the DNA TGTGCCAGCAGCCCGCGGGAGGGAGGGAGTCAGCCCCAGCATTTT. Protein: CASSPREGGSQPQHF.

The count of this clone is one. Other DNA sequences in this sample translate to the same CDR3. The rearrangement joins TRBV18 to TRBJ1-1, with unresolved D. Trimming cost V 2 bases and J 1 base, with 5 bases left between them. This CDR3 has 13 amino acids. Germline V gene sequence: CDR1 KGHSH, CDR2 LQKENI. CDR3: CASSPTGNTEAFF. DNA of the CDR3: TGTGCCAGCTCACCAACGGGGAACACTGAAGCTTTCTTT.

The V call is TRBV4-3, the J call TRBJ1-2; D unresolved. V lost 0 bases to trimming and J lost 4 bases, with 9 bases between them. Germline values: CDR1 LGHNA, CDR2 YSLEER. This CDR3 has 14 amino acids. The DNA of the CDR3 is TGCGCCAGCAGCCAAGATCTGGGATTCTATGGCTACACCTTC. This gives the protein CASSQDLGFYGYTF.

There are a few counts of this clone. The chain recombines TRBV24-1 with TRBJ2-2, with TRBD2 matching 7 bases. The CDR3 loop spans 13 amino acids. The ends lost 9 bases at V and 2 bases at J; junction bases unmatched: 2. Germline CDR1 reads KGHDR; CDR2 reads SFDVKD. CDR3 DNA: TGTGCCACCGGGGGGGTTAACACCGGGGAGCTGTTTTTT. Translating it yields CATGGVNTGELFF.

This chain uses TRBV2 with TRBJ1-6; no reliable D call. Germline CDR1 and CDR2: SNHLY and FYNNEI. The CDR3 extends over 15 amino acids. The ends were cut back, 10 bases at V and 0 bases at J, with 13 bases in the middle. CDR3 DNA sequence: TGTGCCACCCGGCCCCAGAGCTCCTATAATTCACCCCTCCACTTT. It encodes CATRPQSSYNSPLHF.

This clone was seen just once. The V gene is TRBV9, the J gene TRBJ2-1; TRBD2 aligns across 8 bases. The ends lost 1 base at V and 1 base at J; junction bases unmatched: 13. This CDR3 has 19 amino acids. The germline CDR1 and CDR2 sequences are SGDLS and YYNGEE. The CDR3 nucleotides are TGTGCCAGCAGCGTAAGGCTACAAAGCGGGGGTTTTTCCTACAATGAGCAGTTCTTC. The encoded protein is CASSVRLQSGGFSYNEQFF.

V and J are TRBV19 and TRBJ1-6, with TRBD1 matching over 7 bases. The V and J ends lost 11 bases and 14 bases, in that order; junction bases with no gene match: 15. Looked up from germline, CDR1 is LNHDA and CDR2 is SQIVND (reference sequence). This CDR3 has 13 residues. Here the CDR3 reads CAARAGQDLTLHF. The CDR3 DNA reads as TGTGCCGCGAGGGCAGGACAGGACCTCACCCTCCACTTT. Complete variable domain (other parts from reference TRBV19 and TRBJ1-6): DGGITQSPKYLFRKEGQNVTLSCEQNLNHDAMYWYRQDPGQGLRLIYYSQIVNDFQKGDIAEGYSVSREKKESFPLTVTSAQKNPTAFYLCAARAGQDLTLHFGNGTRLTVT.

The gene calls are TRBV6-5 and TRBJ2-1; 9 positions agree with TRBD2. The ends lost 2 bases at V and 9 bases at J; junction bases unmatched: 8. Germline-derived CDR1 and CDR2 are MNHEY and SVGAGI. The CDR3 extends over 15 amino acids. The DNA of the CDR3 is TGTGCCAGCAGTTACGCTAGCGGGGTTCTGTTTGAGCAGTTCTTC. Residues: CASSYASGVLFEQFF.

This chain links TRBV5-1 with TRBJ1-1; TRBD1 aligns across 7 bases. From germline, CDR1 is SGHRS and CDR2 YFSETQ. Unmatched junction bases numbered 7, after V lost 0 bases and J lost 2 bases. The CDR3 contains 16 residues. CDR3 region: CASSLALGQSNTEAFF. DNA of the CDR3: TGCGCCAGCAGCTTGGCCCTGGGACAGAGCAACACTGAAGCTTTCTTT.

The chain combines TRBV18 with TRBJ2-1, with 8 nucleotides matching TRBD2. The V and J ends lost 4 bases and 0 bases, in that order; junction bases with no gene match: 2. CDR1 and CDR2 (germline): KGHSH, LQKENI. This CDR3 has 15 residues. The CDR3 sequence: CASSLAGFSYNEQFF. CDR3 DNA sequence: TGTGCCAGCTCACTAGCGGGGTTCTCCTACAATGAGCAGTTCTTC.

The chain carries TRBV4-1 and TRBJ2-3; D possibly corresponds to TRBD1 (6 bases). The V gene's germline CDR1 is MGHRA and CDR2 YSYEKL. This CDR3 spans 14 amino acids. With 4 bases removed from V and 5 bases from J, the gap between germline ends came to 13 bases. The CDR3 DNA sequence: TGCGCCAGCAGCCTATCGGGACACCGAGATACGCAGTATTTT. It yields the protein CASSLSGHRDTQYF.

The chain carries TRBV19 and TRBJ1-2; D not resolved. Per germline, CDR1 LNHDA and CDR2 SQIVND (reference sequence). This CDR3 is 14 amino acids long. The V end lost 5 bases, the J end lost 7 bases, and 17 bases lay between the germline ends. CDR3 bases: TGTGCCAGTAGTGCGGACGGTCCTCCCTTTGGCTACACCTTC. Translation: CASSADGPPFGYTF.

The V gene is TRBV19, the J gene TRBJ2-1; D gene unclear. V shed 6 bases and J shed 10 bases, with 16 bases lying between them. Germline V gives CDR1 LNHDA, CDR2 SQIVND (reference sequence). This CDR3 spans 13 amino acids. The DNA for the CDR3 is TGTGCCAGTAGCCCAAACTACCTAAAAGAGCAGTTCTTC. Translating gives CASSPNYLKEQFF.

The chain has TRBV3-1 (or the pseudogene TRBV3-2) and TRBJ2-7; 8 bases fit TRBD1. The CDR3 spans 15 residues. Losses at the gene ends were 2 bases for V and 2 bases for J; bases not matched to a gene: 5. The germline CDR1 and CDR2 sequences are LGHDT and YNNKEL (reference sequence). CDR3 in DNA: TGTGCCAGCAGCCAACAGGGGGCGATGCCCTACGAGCAGTACGTC. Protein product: CASSQQGAMPYEQYV.